Listed below are T cell receptor beta chains from one sample, sequenced in a study of CD4+ T cells in melanoma. Sequencing used immunoSEQ multiplex PCR; TCRdb keeps in-frame clones, though not all of them. The data contain roughly 3,600 clones, 60% to 75% of them seen just once; the ten biggest clones take up over 8.5%. The source material was tumor tissue. All receptors come from a human donor with melanoma. The CDR3 runs from the conserved cysteine through the conserved F or W. The order of the fields is V gene, clone size, J gene, D gene, CDR3 protein, CDR3 DNA. D genes are given only for firm matches. Some rows mark clone size as missing; the rest say once, few, many or name a class of expanded clone.

V gene: TRBV7-6; clone size: NA; J gene: TRBJ1-4; D gene: NA; CDR3 protein: CASSPRIFNEKLFF; CDR3 DNA: TGTGCCAGCAGCCCCAGGATCTTTAATGAAAAACTGTTTTTT
V gene: TRBV7-9; clone size: large; J gene: TRBJ1-6; D gene: NA; CDR3 protein: CASSSTQGFAPLHF; CDR3 DNA: TGTGCCAGCAGCTCGACCCAGGGTTTCGCACCCCTCCACTTT
V gene: TRBV4-1; clone size: NA; J gene: TRBJ2-7; D gene: TRBD2; CDR3 protein: CASSQGPLAGAYEQYF; CDR3 DNA: TGCGCCAGCAGCCAAGGACCACTAGCGGGTGCCTACGAGCAGTACTTC
V gene: TRBV13; clone size: few; J gene: TRBJ2-7; D gene: NA; CDR3 protein: CASSHLRDQLYEQYF; CDR3 DNA: TGTGCCAGCAGCCACCTCCGGGACCAACTCTACGAGCAGTACTTC
V gene: TRBV2; clone size: medium-sized; J gene: TRBJ1-2; D gene: TRBD1; CDR3 protein: CASSRTPQGAGYGYTF; CDR3 DNA: TGTGCCAGCAGTCGAACCCCACAGGGGGCAGGGTATGGCTACACCTTC
V gene: TRBV27; clone size: few; J gene: TRBJ2-6; D gene: NA; CDR3 protein: CASAFGARANVLTF; CDR3 DNA: TGTGCCAGCGCGTTTGGGGCTAGGGCCAACGTCCTGACTTTC
V gene: TRBV5-3; clone size: NA; J gene: TRBJ2-5; D gene: NA; CDR3 protein: CARSGRDRYQETQYF; CDR3 DNA: TGTGCCAGAAGCGGCCGGGACCGGTACCAAGAGACCCAGTACTTC
V gene: TRBV11-2; clone size: NA; J gene: TRBJ2-5; D gene: NA; CDR3 protein: CASSLDRETQYF; CDR3 DNA: TGTGCCAGCAGCTTAGATAGGGAGACCCAGTACTTC
V gene: TRBV5-6; clone size: few; J gene: TRBJ2-1; D gene: NA; CDR3 protein: CASSFRKGLVDEQFF; CDR3 DNA: TGTGCCAGCAGCTTTCGAAAGGGGTTGGTCGATGAGCAGTTCTTC
V gene: TRBV5-4; clone size: NA; J gene: TRBJ2-3; D gene: NA; CDR3 protein: CASQSWTSTDTQYF; CDR3 DNA: TGTGCCAGCCAATCGTGGACTAGCACAGATACGCAGTATTTT
V gene: TRBV6-6; clone size: few; J gene: TRBJ2-2; D gene: NA; CDR3 protein: CASSLTGELFF; CDR3 DNA: TGTGCCAGCAGTTTGACCGGGGAGCTGTTTTTT
V gene: TRBV4-2; clone size: medium-sized; J gene: TRBJ1-2; D gene: NA; CDR3 protein: CASSPLPSTGLYGYTF; CDR3 DNA: TGTGCCAGCAGCCCTCTCCCTTCCACAGGCCTCTATGGCTACACCTTC
V gene: TRBV7-2; clone size: NA; J gene: TRBJ1-4; D gene: NA; CDR3 protein: CASSLERATANEKLFF; CDR3 DNA: TGTGCCAGCAGCCTCGAGAGGGCCACGGCTAATGAAAAACTGTTTTTT
V gene: TRBV29-1; clone size: NA; J gene: TRBJ2-5; D gene: NA; CDR3 protein: CSVGSLGETQYF; CDR3 DNA: TGCAGCGTTGGAAGCCTCGGGGAGACCCAGTACTTC
V gene: TRBV6-5; clone size: NA; J gene: TRBJ2-2; D gene: NA; CDR3 protein: CASSSGEETGELFF; CDR3 DNA: TGTGCCAGCAGTTCGGGAGAAGAAACCGGGGAGCTGTTTTTT
V gene: TRBV7-9; clone size: medium-sized; J gene: TRBJ1-2; D gene: NA; CDR3 protein: CASSLASTGIRGYTF; CDR3 DNA: TGTGCCAGCAGCTTAGCATCCACGGGGATACGTGGCTACACCTTC
V gene: TRBV7-3; clone size: few; J gene: TRBJ1-2; D gene: NA; CDR3 protein: CASSLTGAVGYTF; CDR3 DNA: TGTGCCAGCAGCTTAACGGGGGCGGTGGGCTACACCTTC
V gene: TRBV4-1; clone size: large; J gene: TRBJ2-7; D gene: NA; CDR3 protein: CASSQRLGATYEQYF; CDR3 DNA: TGCGCCAGCAGCCAAAGACTAGGAGCCACCTACGAGCAGTACTTC
V gene: TRBV2; clone size: once; J gene: TRBJ1-1; D gene: TRBD1; CDR3 protein: CASSKHRGLDTEAFF; CDR3 DNA: TGTGCCAGCAGTAAACACAGGGGGCTTGACACTGAAGCTTTCTTT
V gene: TRBV5-6; clone size: NA; J gene: TRBJ2-5; D gene: TRBD1; CDR3 protein: CASSAQLQGDQETQYF; CDR3 DNA: TGTGCCAGCAGCGCACAGCTTCAGGGGGACCAAGAGACCCAGTACTTC
V gene: TRBV5-6; clone size: NA; J gene: TRBJ1-2; D gene: NA; CDR3 protein: CASSHRDKYGYTF; CDR3 DNA: TGTGCCAGCAGTCACCGGGACAAGTATGGCTACACCTTC
V gene: TRBV7-8; clone size: NA; J gene: TRBJ2-2; D gene: NA; CDR3 protein: CASSLGWAAGWDTGELFF; CDR3 DNA: TGTGCCAGCAGCTTAGGGTGGGCGGCAGGGTGGGACACCGGGGAGCTGTTTTTT
V gene: TRBV5-4; clone size: NA; J gene: TRBJ1-6; D gene: NA; CDR3 protein: CASSLGPGGRAPLHF; CDR3 DNA: TGTGCCAGCAGCTTGGGCCCAGGTGGGAGGGCACCCCTCCACTTT
V gene: TRBV2; clone size: NA; J gene: TRBJ2-2; D gene: NA; CDR3 protein: CATLRRDTGELFF; CDR3 DNA: TGTGCCACCCTAAGGAGGGACACCGGGGAGCTGTTTTTT
V gene: TRBV11-1; clone size: NA; J gene: TRBJ2-5; D gene: TRBD2; CDR3 protein: CASSPRGGAIETQYF; CDR3 DNA: TGTGCCAGCAGCCCACGCGGGGGGGCGATTGAGACCCAGTACTTC
V gene: TRBV5-1; clone size: once; J gene: TRBJ2-2; D gene: TRBD2; CDR3 protein: CASSSGLAGGHGELFF; CDR3 DNA: TGCGCCAGCAGCTCAGGACTAGCGGGAGGGCACGGGGAGCTGTTTTTT